A single sample gave rise to the 18 T cell receptor beta chains below, sequenced in a study of cytomegalovirus exposure and HLA in healthy donors. Method: immunoSEQ multiplex PCR; TCRdb's copy keeps in-frame clones and lacks some. The sample gives about 98,000 clones, roughly 90% of which show up once; 5.5% to 7.5% is in the top ten. The sample was PBMCs. The receptors here all came from a man aged 18 to 35 in good health and CMV-seropositive.

This clone appeared a few times. The rearrangement uses TRBV6-6 and TRBJ1-5; weak D call: TRBD1 (5 bases). CDR1 MNHNY and CDR2 SVGAGI come from the germline V gene (reference sequence). V was cut by 8 bases and J by 5 bases, with 13 bases left in between. The CDR3 is 13 residues long. This CDR3 is CASSLGGDQPQHF. As DNA, the CDR3 is TGTGCCAGCTCCCTCGGGGGAGATCAGCCCCAGCATTTT.

The chain has TRBV7-8 and TRBJ2-5; D is possibly TRBD2 (6 bases). The V gene's germline CDR1 is SGHVS and CDR2 FQNEAQ. The germline V and J ends were trimmed by 5 bases and 2 bases, with 18 bases remaining between them. This CDR3 region has 16 residues. The DNA of the CDR3 is TGTGCCAGCAGCCACCGGACTTCCGGGGGTCAAGAGACCCAGTACTTC. Translation gives CASSHRTSGGQETQYF.

The chain employs TRBV6-1 and TRBJ2-1; 11 positions match TRBD2. Germline V gene sequence: CDR1 MNHNS, CDR2 SASEGT. J gave up 4 bases and V 7 bases, and 6 bases lay outside the gene matches. The length of the CDR3 is 15 residues. CDR3 DNA: TGTGCCAGCACCTTAGCGGGGGGGGAATACAATGAGCAGTTCTTC. Amino acid sequence: CASTLAGGEYNEQFF.

The rearrangement joins TRBV6-1 to TRBJ2-7, with 12 bases aligning to TRBD1. The V segment lost 7 bases and the J segment 4 bases; nucleotides outside the gene matches: 5. This CDR3 is 14 amino acids long. Germline V gene lookup returns CDR1 MNHNS and CDR2 SASEGT. CDR3 nucleotides: TGTGCCAGCACACCGGGACAGGGGGCTTACGAGCAGTACTTC. This gives the protein CASTPGQGAYEQYF.

The CDR3 DNA reads as TGTGCCAGCAGCTTGGTGACCCACAGGGGGCGAACAGAGACCCAGTACTTC. Translating it yields CASSLVTHRGRTETQYF. V is TRBV5-4 and J is TRBJ2-5, with 9 nucleotides matching TRBD1. After removal of 0 bases from V and 4 bases from J, the junction contained 10 bases not matched to a gene. Germline CDR1 is SGHNT and CDR2 is YYREEE (reference sequence). The CDR3 is made up of 17 amino acids. Using reference TRBV5-4 and TRBJ2-5 for the parts outside the CDR3, the full variable domain is ETGVTQSPTHLIKTRGQQVTLRCSSQSGHNTVSWYQQALGQGPQFIFQYYREEENGRGNFPPRFSGLQFPNYSSELNVNALELDDSALYLCASSLVTHRGRTETQYFGPGTRLLVL.

This sequence joins TRBV29-1 and TRBJ2-7; 9 bases align to TRBD2. The CDR3 is 13 amino acids. Germline assignment: CDR1 SQVTM and CDR2 ANQGSEA. J lost 2 bases, V lost 5 bases, and 4 bases had no gene match. The chain's CDR3 is CSVTTSGAYEQYF. The DNA for the CDR3 is TGCAGCGTTACGACTAGCGGAGCCTACGAGCAGTACTTC.

The chain recombines TRBV7-9 with TRBJ1-5; 11 bases are shared with TRBD1. The V gene end was trimmed by 1 base and the J gene end by 6 bases; junction bases not matched to a gene: 5. The CDR3 totals 16 residues. CDR1 and CDR2 from the germline V gene are SEHNR and FQNEAQ (reference sequence). The CDR3 DNA reads TGTGCCAGCAGCTTAGAGGGACAGGGGGTAATTCAGCCCCAGCATTTT. Translating gives CASSLEGQGVIQPQHF.

The rearrangement joins TRBV11-1 to TRBJ2-7; D is uncertain. Trimming shortened V by 3 bases and J by 5 bases, and 11 bases separated the two germline ends. The germline V gene has CDR1 SGHAT and CDR2 FQDESV (reference sequence). The CDR3 has 13 amino acids. Here the CDR3 reads CASSFSPENEQYF. DNA of the CDR3: TGTGCCAGCAGCTTCAGCCCGGAGAACGAGCAGTACTTC.

This clone was recorded once. This chain uses TRBV19 with TRBJ2-1; 8 bases align to TRBD2. V gave up 0 bases and J gave up 3 bases; unmatched junction bases: 1. Germline V gene data show CDR1 as LNHDA and CDR2 as SQIVND (reference sequence). The CDR3 contains 15 residues. The CDR3 sequence is CASSIELADYNEQFF. In DNA, the CDR3 is TGTGCCAGTAGTATAGAACTAGCGGACTACAATGAGCAGTTCTTC.

The chain recombines TRBV6-1 with TRBJ2-3; D remains unclear. Germline values: CDR1 MNHNS, CDR2 SASEGT. This CDR3 has 14 residues. V shed 2 bases and J shed 5 bases, with 11 bases lying between them. The CDR3 DNA is TGTGCCAGCAGTGAACCCTCGACTGGAGATACGCAGTATTTT. Amino acid sequence: CASSEPSTGDTQYF.

The rearrangement joins TRBV6-6 to TRBJ2-7, with a tentative D call TRBD2 (6 bases). The CDR3 loop spans 13 amino acids. Trimming shortened V by 4 bases and J by 6 bases, and 13 bases separated the two germline ends. Germline lookup yields CDR1 MNHNY and CDR2 SVGAGI (reference sequence). CDR3 sequence: CASSFNGLREQYF. In DNA, the CDR3 is TGTGCCAGCAGTTTCAATGGACTACGCGAGCAGTACTTC.

The rearrangement uses TRBV13 and TRBJ2-5; a weak D match, TRBD1 (5 bases). The germline CDR1 and CDR2 sequences are PRHDT and FYEKMQ (reference sequence). The CDR3 length is 13 residues. Trimming pared 5 bases from V and 4 bases from J, leaving 11 bases between. The CDR3 region is CASSRIQGETQYF. The CDR3 nucleotides are TGTGCCAGCAGCCGGATCCAGGGAGAGACCCAGTACTTC.

The chain carries TRBV2 and TRBJ1-5, with D unclear. This CDR3 region has 13 residues. Per the germline V gene, CDR1 is SNHLY and CDR2 is FYNNEI. Between the trimmed V and J ends, which lost 3 bases and 2 bases, there was a span of 5 bases. For the CDR3, the DNA is TGTGCCAGCAGTGACAATCGCAATCAGCCCCAGCATTTT. It specifies CASSDNRNQPQHF.

The chain employs TRBV6-5 and TRBJ2-7, with a possible D match to TRBD2 (5 bases). V was trimmed by 0 bases and J by 2 bases, leaving 8 bases between them. Per germline, CDR1 MNHEY and CDR2 SVGAGI. The CDR3 has 14 residues. The DNA for the CDR3 is TGTGCCAGCAGTTACTCCACGGGAACCTACGAGCAGTACTTC. Encoded protein: CASSYSTGTYEQYF.

CDR3 protein: CASSLGGLAFEQYF. CDR3 in DNA: TGTGCCAGCAGCTTGGGGGGACTAGCTTTCGAGCAGTACTTC. The chain couples TRBV5-6 to TRBJ2-7, with TRBD2 identical over 9 bases. The length of the CDR3 is 14 residues. In germline, CDR1 is SGHDT, CDR2 YYEEEE. Unmatched junction bases numbered 4, after V lost 0 bases and J lost 6 bases.

The rearrangement joins TRBV4-3 to TRBJ1-4, with D perhaps matching TRBD1 (6 bases). Between the trimmed V and J ends, which lost 1 base and 0 bases, there was a span of 24 bases. Germline V gives CDR1 LGHNA, CDR2 YSLEER. The CDR3 has 21 residues. The CDR3 region is CASSQGWRGAHGFATNEKLFF. CDR3 DNA: TGCGCCAGCAGCCAAGGGTGGCGGGGGGCGCACGGCTTTGCAACTAATGAAAAACTGTTTTTT.

This rearrangement joins TRBV11-2 to TRBJ2-5; D remains ambiguous. Trimming pared 3 bases from V and 3 bases from J, leaving 8 bases between. Germline V lookup: CDR1 SGHAT, CDR2 FQNNGV. The CDR3 sequence is 13 residues long. The CDR3 nucleotides are TGTGCCAGCAGCTTTAACAGAGAAGAGACCCAGTACTTC. Its translation is CASSFNREETQYF.

The gene calls are TRBV29-1 and TRBJ2-5; 7 nucleotides align to TRBD2. The V gene end was trimmed by 3 bases and the J gene end by 4 bases; junction bases not matched to a gene: 5. The CDR3 is 13 amino acids. Germline CDR1 reads SQVTM; CDR2 reads ANQGSEA. The CDR3 DNA follows: TGCAGCGTTGATCAGCGGGGTCGAGAGACCCAGTACTTC. Translating it yields CSVDQRGRETQYF.